This record looks at one TCR beta chain sequence and its context. Assay: immunoSEQ multiplex PCR; the TCRdb copy retains only in-frame clones and omits some. There are tens of thousands of clones in the sample; roughly nine tenths occur only once, and less than 6.5% lies in the top ten. This record comes from a study of blood T cell repertoires in COVID-19. Sequencing input: peripheral blood. This receptor was obtained from a man older than 75 in a cohort sampled during active COVID-19.

The CDR3 spells CSVEVAGASYNEQFF. The CDR3, as DNA: TGCAGCGTTGAGGTAGCGGGAGCCTCCTACAATGAGCAGTTCTTC. The chain joins TRBV29-1 to TRBJ2-1; 9 bases are a match to TRBD2. Trimming removed 3 bases from V and 0 bases from J; junction bases left unmatched: 3. The CDR3 extends over 15 amino acids. The germline CDR1 and CDR2 sequences are SQVTM and ANQGSEA.